The 23 T cell receptor beta chains below were found in one sample sequenced in a study of cytomegalovirus exposure and HLA in healthy donors. Primers included in the PCR were 60 Vbeta and 13 Jbeta primers. Some clones are missing from TCRdb's copy, which holds only in-frame ones; the method was immunoSEQ multiplex PCR. The profile shows 90,000 to 110,000 clones, around 77% of them singletons. The specimen sequenced was PBMCs. These receptors were obtained from a woman aged 40 to 50 in good health and CMV-seropositive.

This sequence joins TRBV28 and TRBJ2-5; D is ambiguous. The germline V and J ends were trimmed by 6 bases and 5 bases, with 7 bases remaining between them. CDR3 length: 11 residues. From germline, CDR1 is MDHEN and CDR2 SYDVKM. The CDR3 reads CASSPRETQYF. The CDR3 DNA sequence: TGTGCCAGCAGCCCTAGGGAGACCCAGTACTTC.

V is TRBV19 and J is TRBJ1-1; TRBD1 matches at 8 bases. CDR1 is LNHDA and CDR2 is SQIVND in the germline V gene (reference sequence). CDR3 length: 16 residues. Losses at the gene ends were 5 bases for V and 1 base for J; bases not matched to a gene: 9. The CDR3 sequence is CASSVTTGAQNTEAFF. As DNA, the CDR3 is TGTGCCAGTAGTGTGACGACAGGGGCTCAGAACACTGAAGCTTTCTTT.

This rearrangement joins TRBV15 to TRBJ2-3; 8 nucleotides line up with TRBD2. Trimming cost V 5 bases and J 3 bases; bases outside gene matches: 7. CDR3 length: 15 residues. CDR1 is LNHNV and CDR2 is YYDKDF in the germline V gene (reference sequence). The DNA for the CDR3 is TGTGCCACCAGCGTACGGGGGGGCCAGACAGATACGCAGTATTTT. Amino acids: CATSVRGGQTDTQYF.

The rearrangement uses TRBV18 and TRBJ2-7; 9 positions agree with TRBD1. Trimming at V came to 3 bases and at J to 6 bases, leaving 6 bases not matched to a gene. The CDR3 has 14 residues. Germline V lookup: CDR1 KGHSH, CDR2 LQKENI. The chain's CDR3 is CASSPGTGYGEQYF. Here the CDR3 DNA reads TGTGCCAGCTCACCGGGGACAGGGTATGGCGAGCAGTACTTC.

This sequence joins TRBV5-1 and TRBJ2-5, with 10 nucleotides matching TRBD2. CDR1 and CDR2 (germline): SGHRS, YFSETQ. J gave up 9 bases and V 4 bases, and 9 bases lay outside the gene matches. The CDR3 is made up of 14 amino acids. The CDR3 here is CASSAGLAWGAQYF. The CDR3 bases are TGCGCCAGCAGCGCGGGACTAGCGTGGGGGGCCCAGTACTTC. The variable domain in full, with the rest retrieved from reference TRBV5-1 and TRBJ2-5, is KAGVTQTPRYLIKTRGQQVTLSCSPISGHRSVSWYQQTPGQGLQFLFEYFSETQRNKGNFPGRFSGRQFSNSRSEMNVSTLELGDSALYLCASSAGLAWGAQYFGPGTRLLVL.

The J gene is TRBJ2-1, the V gene TRBV18; TRBD2 agrees at 8 bases. The V gene's germline CDR1 is KGHSH and CDR2 LQKENI. The ends lost 2 bases at V and 9 bases at J; junction bases unmatched: 6. The CDR3 totals 14 residues. CDR3 amino acids: CASSPVRGGPEQFF. In nucleotides, the CDR3 is TGTGCCAGCTCACCAGTTCGGGGGGGGCCTGAGCAGTTCTTC.

V usage is TRBV19 and J usage is TRBJ2-5; 14 bases match TRBD2. This CDR3 is built from 18 residues. The ends lost 1 base at V and 4 bases at J; junction bases unmatched: 8. CDR1 and CDR2 (germline): LNHDA, SQIVND (reference sequence). The CDR3 sequence: CASSIGLAGGPITETQYF. The DNA of the CDR3 is TGTGCCAGTAGTATAGGACTAGCGGGAGGGCCCATAACAGAGACCCAGTACTTC.

Only one count was recorded for this clone. V is TRBV28 and J is TRBJ2-5; 7 nucleotides match TRBD2. The V segment lost 7 bases and the J segment 5 bases; nucleotides outside the gene matches: 7. The germline V gene has CDR1 MDHEN and CDR2 SYDVKM. This CDR3 has 13 residues. CDR3 nucleotide sequence: TGTGCCAGCATAGGGGAGGGCCGGGAGACCCAGTACTTC. Its translation is CASIGEGRETQYF.

This rearrangement joins TRBV4-1 to TRBJ2-4; 14 nucleotides line up with TRBD2. This CDR3 is 15 amino acids long. J lost 8 bases, V lost 5 bases, and 5 bases had no gene match. Germline V lookup: CDR1 MGHRA, CDR2 YSYEKL. CDR3 loop: CASSAQGLAGDIQYF. The CDR3 DNA is TGCGCCAGCAGCGCCCAGGGACTAGCGGGAGACATTCAGTACTTC.

The chain uses TRBV9 and TRBJ2-2; 16 nucleotides match TRBD2. The CDR3 contains 19 residues. CDR1 and CDR2 from the germline V gene are SGDLS and YYNGEE. Trimming cost V 3 bases and J 7 bases; bases outside gene matches: 12. The chain's CDR3 is CASSAVSGTSGRVDGELFF. CDR3 DNA: TGTGCCAGCAGCGCAGTCTCAGGGACTAGCGGGAGGGTGGACGGGGAGCTGTTTTTT.

Remarks on this clone: Different DNA sequences within this sample yield the same CDR3. The chain links TRBV6-4 to TRBJ1-2; possible D gene TRBD1, 6 bases. Germline CDR1 and CDR2: MRHNA and SNTAGT. This CDR3 has 14 amino acids. Between the trimmed V and J ends, which lost 0 bases and 5 bases, there was a span of 10 bases. In DNA form, the CDR3 reads TGTGCCAGCAGTGACTCGTTTACAGGGTATGGCTACACCTTC. This gives the protein CASSDSFTGYGYTF.

This chain's CDR3 is CASSLEVGFGYGYTF. The CDR3 nucleotides read TGTGCCAGCAGTTTAGAGGTTGGGTTCGGCTATGGCTACACCTTC. This sequence joins TRBV28 and TRBJ1-2, with D hard to call. The germline CDR1 and CDR2 sequences are MDHEN and SYDVKM. Trimming took off 2 bases at V and 4 bases at J, with 14 bases between the two ends. The CDR3 length is 15 residues.

The rearrangement joins TRBV9 to TRBJ2-1; 9 nucleotides agree with TRBD2. The junction had 9 bases not matched to a gene; V was cut back by 7 bases and J by 4 bases. From germline, CDR1 is SGDLS and CDR2 YYNGEE. The CDR3 is 15 residues long. This CDR3 is CASESSSGAYNEQFF. CDR3 nucleotides: TGTGCCAGCGAGTCCTCTAGCGGGGCGTACAATGAGCAGTTCTTC.

The chain employs TRBV9 and TRBJ2-7; 7 bases are shared with TRBD1. The germline V gene has CDR1 SGDLS and CDR2 YYNGEE. The CDR3 is 14 residues long. V trimming: 0 bases; J trimming: 6 bases; junction bases outside the gene matches: 6. The CDR3 bases are TGTGCCAGCAGCGTAGCACAGGGGTCGTTCGAGCAGTACTTC. As protein: CASSVAQGSFEQYF.

The V gene is TRBV10-3, the J gene TRBJ2-7, with 7 bases matching TRBD2. Trimming at V came to 3 bases and at J to 7 bases, leaving 12 bases not matched to a gene. Germline CDR1 is ENHRY and CDR2 is SYGVKD. The CDR3 runs 15 residues. The CDR3 DNA sequence: TGTGCCATCAGTGATCGGGGGGAGTATGGGTATGAGCAGTACTTC. Translated: CAISDRGEYGYEQYF.

The chain is built from TRBV6-5 and TRBJ2-7; 9 bases are a match to TRBD2. The CDR3 length is 15 residues. Germline CDR1 and CDR2: MNHEY and SVGAGI. Unmatched junction bases numbered 12, after V lost 5 bases and J lost 7 bases. CDR3 in DNA: TGTGCCAGCAGTCCCACCGGGACTAGCTCGTTAGAGCAGTACTTC. It codes for CASSPTGTSSLEQYF.

The chain has TRBV7-9 and TRBJ2-7; D may be TRBD1 (6 bases). From germline, CDR1 is SEHNR and CDR2 FQNEAQ (reference sequence). The CDR3 length is 17 residues. Trimming cost V 5 bases and J 4 bases, with 24 bases left between them. The CDR3 sequence is CASSPHSRDTGPYEQYF. As DNA, the CDR3 is TGTGCCAGCAGCCCTCACTCCCGGGACACCGGACCTTACGAGCAGTACTTC.

The chain links TRBV5-1 to TRBJ1-6; 9 bases align to TRBD1. The CDR3 is made up of 15 amino acids. The ends lost 8 bases at V and 7 bases at J; junction bases unmatched: 10. Germline V gives CDR1 SGHRS, CDR2 YFSETQ. CDR3 sequence (DNA): TGCGCCAGTTCCATTACAGGGGGCTGGAATTCACCCCTCCACTTT. It is translated as CASSITGGWNSPLHF.

The chain recombines TRBV4-3 with TRBJ2-5, with 7 positions matching TRBD2. The J call may be mistaken, given a closer DNA end match to TRBJ2-7. The CDR3 consists of 18 residues. Germline V gene data show CDR1 as LGHNA and CDR2 as YSLEER. CDR3 amino acids: CASSQDHPGRDYTYEQYF. The DNA for the CDR3 is TGCGCCAGCAGCCAAGACCACCCAGGGAGGGACTATACCTACGAGCAGTACTTC.

The V call is TRBV19, the J call TRBJ1-5; TRBD1 matches at 9 bases. Germline V CDR1 and CDR2: LNHDA, SQIVND (reference sequence). The V segment lost 5 bases and the J segment 8 bases; nucleotides outside the gene matches: 7. The CDR3 is made up of 14 amino acids. CDR3 nucleotide sequence: TGTGCCAGTAGTCCTACAGGGGGCGACGAGCCCCAGCATTTT. It yields the protein CASSPTGGDEPQHF.

The rearrangement joins TRBV5-1 to TRBJ1-2; the match to TRBD1 covers 7 bases. The V gene's germline CDR1 is SGHRS and CDR2 YFSETQ. The CDR3 is made up of 14 amino acids. V lost 0 bases, J lost 4 bases, and 3 bases stayed unmatched. The CDR3 DNA reads TGCGCCAGCAGCTTGGACAGGGGAAGCTATGGCTACACCTTC. Amino acids: CASSLDRGSYGYTF.

The rearrangement uses TRBV10-3 and TRBJ1-6; D is unresolved. V lost 0 bases and J lost 8, with 8 bases in between. This CDR3 region has 14 residues. Germline assignment: CDR1 ENHRY and CDR2 SYGVKD. The CDR3 DNA is TGTGCCATCAGTGAGTCGGCGAGCGATTCACCCCTCCACTTT. This codes for CAISESASDSPLHF.

The chain carries TRBV7-6 and TRBJ1-1; a weak D match, TRBD1 (5 bases). V was clipped by 5 bases and J by 5 bases, with 18 bases between them. The CDR3 spans 15 residues. CDR1 is SGHVS, CDR2 FNYEAQ, per germline. The CDR3 nucleotides are TGTGCCAGCAGCCCCCCCCGGTCCAAGGGGACTGAAGCTTTCTTT. Protein: CASSPPRSKGTEAFF.